This T cell receptor (beta chain) was identified during a study of T cells in Graves' hyperthyroidism and ophthalmopathy. Overall study findings and caveats: The authors' 13 V-J model separated ophthalmopathy from stable hyperthyroidism.

Germline CDR1 and CDR2: KGHSH and LQKENI. The CDR3 has 14 residues. V lost 3 bases to trimming and J lost 6 bases; unmatched junction nucleotides: 3. TCR beta CDR3 sequences were amplified from RNA transcripts. Carried out on the TCR CDR3, a first-round RT-PCR used the HTBI primer set. TCRdb independently ran MiXCR on the multiplex PCR reads; one entry per CDR3 protein. This sample has about 260,000 distinct CDR3 sequences, with around 22% found just once. This clonotype was observed at least ten times. The antigen remains unidentified. The V call is TRBV18, the J call TRBJ2-7, with TRBD2 identical over 12 bases. The sequenced material came from blood. The TCR comes from a man between 25 and 39 years old with Graves' ophthalmopathy. The CDR3 DNA sequence: TGTGCCAGCTCACCTGGACTAGCGGGACGCGAGCAGTACTTC. Encoded protein: CASSPGLAGREQYF.